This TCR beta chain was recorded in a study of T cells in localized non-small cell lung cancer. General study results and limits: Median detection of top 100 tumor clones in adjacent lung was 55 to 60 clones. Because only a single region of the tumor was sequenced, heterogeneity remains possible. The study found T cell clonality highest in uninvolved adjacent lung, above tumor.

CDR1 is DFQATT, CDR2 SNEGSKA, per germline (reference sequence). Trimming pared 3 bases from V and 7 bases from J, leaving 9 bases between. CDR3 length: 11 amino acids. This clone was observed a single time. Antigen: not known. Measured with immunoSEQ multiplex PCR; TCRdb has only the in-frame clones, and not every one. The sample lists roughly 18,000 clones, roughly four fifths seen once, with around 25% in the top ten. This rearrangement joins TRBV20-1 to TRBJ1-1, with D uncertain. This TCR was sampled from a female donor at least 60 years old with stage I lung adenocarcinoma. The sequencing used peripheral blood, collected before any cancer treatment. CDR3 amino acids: CSASGPLEAFF. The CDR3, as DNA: TGCAGTGCTAGCGGACCGCTTGAAGCTTTCTTT.